This T cell receptor (beta chain) was recovered during a study of quantifying T cell responses using KT2 cells. Study background: TCR alpha and beta constant-region primers primed reverse transcription of RNA. The second PCR was a qPCR stopped at a predetermined fluorescence threshold. Estimated efficiency of the T4 ligation step was above 8% under optimum conditions.

The CDR3 is 17 residues long. Unmatched junction bases numbered 10, after V lost 1 base and J lost 5 bases. Per the germline V gene, CDR1 is SGHNT and CDR2 is YYREEE (reference sequence). This clonotype has only a few counts. The antigen is unknown. Points from the study as a whole: KT2 clone alpha and beta sequence counts scaled linearly with input KT2 cell number.

An oligo carrying a UMI was ligated to the cDNA 3' end. The first PCR ran 3 to 5 cycles with an equimolar RC1.1 and RC1.2 beta primer mix. Separate processing of TCR alpha and beta chains began at the second PCR. From the UMI-ligation and nested PCR reads, TCRdb called clonotypes with MiXCR, one entry per CDR3 protein. The table records 40,000 to 60,000 distinct CDR3 sequences, around a tenth of them present only once. The rearrangement joins TRBV5-4 to TRBJ2-7; 12 positions agree with TRBD2. This clonotype originated in a human donor. Sequenced material: PBMCs spiked with cells of the T cell clone KT2. The DNA for the CDR3 is TGTGCCAGCAGCTTGCGGTTGACTAGCGGGAGTATAGACGAGCAGTACTTC. Translated: CASSLRLTSGSIDEQYF.